The rows below give T cell receptor beta chains drawn from one sample of a study of cytomegalovirus exposure and HLA in healthy donors. Sequencing used immunoSEQ multiplex PCR; TCRdb keeps in-frame clones, though not all of them. This table has some 79,000 clones, over 70% appearing once. Sequencing was done on a sample of PBMCs. These TCRs come from a male donor in good health and CMV-seropositive. The CDR3 runs from the conserved cysteine through the conserved F or W. D genes are given only for firm matches.

J gene,D gene,V gene,CDR3 protein
TRBJ2-7,TRBD1,TRBV19,CASSRDSSYEQYF
TRBJ2-7,NA,TRBV19,CASSSLRPEGTYEQYF
TRBJ2-1,NA,TRBV6-1,CASSALYLQDSRFF
TRBJ2-4,TRBD1,TRBV11-2,CASSLGGRGQGFKNIQYF
TRBJ1-4,NA,TRBV20-1,CSATPFEKLFF
TRBJ2-2,NA,TRBV2,CARLSHPGELFF
TRBJ1-3,NA,TRBV28,CASSFAGNSGNTIYF
TRBJ2-7,NA,TRBV7-9,CASSSIPSYGQYF
TRBJ2-7,TRBD1,TRBV5-1,CASSLGQGASEQYF
TRBJ2-7,TRBD2,TRBV13,CASSPSTSGGPTYEQYF
TRBJ1-1,TRBD1,TRBV28,CASRPDRDSLNTEAFF
TRBJ1-1,NA,TRBV10-3,CAISESQGRDTEAFF
TRBJ2-7,NA,TRBV6-1,CASTGIGDAEQYF
TRBJ2-2,TRBD2,TRBV4-1,CASSPSGGLLTELFF
TRBJ2-7,TRBD2,TRBV9,CASSVGSGKGYEQYF
TRBJ2-7,TRBD1,TRBV7-9,CASSPWGTGGIDEQYF
TRBJ1-1,NA,TRBV11-2,CASSSDMNTEAFF
TRBJ2-7,TRBD2,TRBV5-1,CASSLDAGGPSYEQYF
TRBJ2-3,NA,TRBV7-3,CASSLFSGTDTQYF
TRBJ2-1,NA,TRBV7-9,CASSLSRWESYNEQFF
TRBJ2-5,TRBD1,TRBV7-2,CASSLFASGTGRETQYF
TRBJ1-4,NA,TRBV28,CASSLTGFREKLFF
TRBJ2-6,TRBD2,TRBV28,CASSLGVVVAGWLKSGANVLTF
TRBJ1-2,NA,TRBV10-3,CAISQVDGYTF
TRBJ2-7,TRBD1,TRBV9,CASSVGLPGQGIYEQYF
TRBJ1-4,NA,TRBV5-4,CASSLKVMLGGEKLFF
TRBJ2-7,NA,TRBV21-1,CASSDGRDRATYEQYF
TRBJ2-3,NA,TRBV9,CASSVGSATVNTQYF
TRBJ1-4,NA,TRBV4-2,CASSQEGATNEKLFF
TRBJ1-6,NA,TRBV30,CAWGGNSPLHF
TRBJ2-6,NA,TRBV28,CASSRADSGANVLTF
TRBJ1-5,NA,TRBV30,CAWSVQGNQPQHF
TRBJ2-7,TRBD2,TRBV13,CASSFGTSGPEQYF
TRBJ1-5,NA,TRBV28,CASRHDSNNQPQHF
TRBJ2-3,TRBD2,TRBV9,CASRDGGGGVTDTQYF
TRBJ1-1,NA,TRBV11-2,CASSPRHSKAFF
TRBJ1-1,NA,TRBV10-3,CAISELGQRAFF
TRBJ2-7,TRBD2,TRBV6-1,CASSEEGGSSYEQYF
TRBJ2-3,NA,TRBV5-5,CASSPRTSTDTQYF
NA,TRBD1,TRBV6-5,CASSYQGATYEQYF